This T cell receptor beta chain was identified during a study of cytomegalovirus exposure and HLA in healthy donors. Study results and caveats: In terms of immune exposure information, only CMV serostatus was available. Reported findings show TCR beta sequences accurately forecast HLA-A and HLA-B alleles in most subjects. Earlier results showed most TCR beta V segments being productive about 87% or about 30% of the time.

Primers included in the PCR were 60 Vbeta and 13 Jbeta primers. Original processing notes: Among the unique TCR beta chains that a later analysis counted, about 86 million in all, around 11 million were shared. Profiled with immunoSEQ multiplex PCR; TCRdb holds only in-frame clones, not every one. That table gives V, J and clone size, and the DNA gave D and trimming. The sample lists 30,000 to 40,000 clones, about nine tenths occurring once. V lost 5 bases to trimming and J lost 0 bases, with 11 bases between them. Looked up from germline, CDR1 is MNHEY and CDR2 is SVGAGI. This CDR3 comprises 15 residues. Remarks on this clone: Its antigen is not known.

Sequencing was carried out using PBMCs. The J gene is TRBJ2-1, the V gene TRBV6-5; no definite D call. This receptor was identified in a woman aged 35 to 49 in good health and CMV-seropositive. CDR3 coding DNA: TGTGCCAGCAGTATTGACGCTAGCTCCTACAATGAGCAGTTCTTC. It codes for CASSIDASSYNEQFF.